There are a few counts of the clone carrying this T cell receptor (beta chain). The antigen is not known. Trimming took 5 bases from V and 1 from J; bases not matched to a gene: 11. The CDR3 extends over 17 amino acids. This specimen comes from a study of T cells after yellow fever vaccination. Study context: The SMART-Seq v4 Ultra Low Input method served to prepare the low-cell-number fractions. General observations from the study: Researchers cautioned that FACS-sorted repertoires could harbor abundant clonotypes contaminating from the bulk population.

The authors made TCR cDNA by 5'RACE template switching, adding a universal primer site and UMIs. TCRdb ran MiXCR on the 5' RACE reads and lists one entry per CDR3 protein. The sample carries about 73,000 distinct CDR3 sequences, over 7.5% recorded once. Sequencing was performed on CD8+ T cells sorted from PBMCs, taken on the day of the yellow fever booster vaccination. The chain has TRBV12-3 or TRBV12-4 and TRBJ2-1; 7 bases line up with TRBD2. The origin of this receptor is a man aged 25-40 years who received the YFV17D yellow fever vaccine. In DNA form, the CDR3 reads TGTGCCAGCAGTCGCAGGGCGGGGGACCTTTCCTACAATGAGCAGTTCTTC. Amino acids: CASSRRAGDLSYNEQFF.